The 25 T cell receptor beta chains given below trace back to one sample, sequenced in a study of cytomegalovirus exposure and HLA in healthy donors. PCR was performed using 60 Vbeta and 13 Jbeta primers. Measured with immunoSEQ multiplex PCR; TCRdb has only the in-frame clones, and not every one. This table has under 200,000 clones, around 80% appearing once. The sequencing input was PBMCs. These receptors were collected from a woman between 18 and 29 years old in good health and CMV-seronegative.

The chain carries TRBV6-5 and TRBJ2-7, with TRBD2 matching over 7 bases. CDR3 length equals 12 residues. Unmatched junction bases numbered 8, after V lost 11 bases and J lost 4 bases. Germline V gene lookup returns CDR1 MNHEY and CDR2 SVGAGI. The chain's CDR3 is CAAGGSSYEQYF. The DNA of the CDR3 is TGTGCCGCTGGCGGGAGTTCGTACGAGCAGTACTTC.

The J gene is TRBJ2-7, the V gene TRBV19; weak D call: TRBD1 (6 bases). Trimming cost V 4 bases and J 0 bases, with 16 bases left between them. The CDR3 extends over 16 amino acids. CDR1 is LNHDA and CDR2 is SQIVND in the germline V gene (reference sequence). This CDR3 reads CASSNPTGDPSYEQYF. The CDR3 region has the DNA TGTGCCAGTAGTAACCCGACAGGAGATCCCTCCTACGAGCAGTACTTC.

The V call is TRBV6-1, the J call TRBJ1-1; no clear D. V was trimmed by 4 bases and J by 4 bases, leaving 13 bases between them. The CDR3 consists of 14 residues. In germline, CDR1 is MNHNS, CDR2 SASEGT. The DNA of the CDR3 is TGTGCCAGCAGTGGGTGGGAGGGAAGCACTGAAGCTTTCTTT. Translating it yields CASSGWEGSTEAFF.

This clone is a singleton in its sample. The rearrangement links TRBV5-1 to TRBJ2-3, with 7 positions matching TRBD1. The CDR3 is 14 residues long. V shed 4 bases, J shed 2 bases, and the junction held 4 bases outside the gene matches. Germline V gives CDR1 SGHRS, CDR2 YFSETQ. CDR3 DNA sequence: TGCGCCAGCAGCATAGGGACAGACACAGATACGCAGTATTTT. It codes for CASSIGTDTDTQYF.

V and J are TRBV7-8 and TRBJ1-5; D is unclear. There are 16 residues in the CDR3. From germline, CDR1 is SGHVS and CDR2 FQNEAQ. V was trimmed by 2 bases and J by 2 bases, leaving 13 bases between them. The CDR3 nucleotides read TGTGCCAGCAGCTTAACAATGGTAGGAGGCAATCAGCCCCAGCATTTT. It yields the protein CASSLTMVGGNQPQHF.

The chain couples TRBV27 to TRBJ1-2; tentative D call: TRBD1 (5 bases). Germline V gene data show CDR1 as MNHEY and CDR2 as SMNVEV (reference sequence). The CDR3 has 14 residues. Trimming left V 3 bases short and J 6 bases short, with 14 bases between. CDR3 amino acids: CASSLGREGNGYTF. CDR3 coding DNA: TGTGCCAGCAGTTTGGGCAGGGAGGGGAATGGCTACACCTTC.

This clone was found once. This CDR3 is CASSFGLAGARNEQFF. In DNA form, the CDR3 reads TGTGCCAGCAGCTTTGGACTAGCGGGCGCCCGCAATGAGCAGTTCTTC. The chain combines TRBV7-3 with TRBJ2-1; TRBD2 matches at 11 bases. V was clipped by 3 bases and J by 6 bases; unmatched bases: 7. CDR3 size: 16 residues. CDR1 and CDR2 from the germline V gene are SGHTA and FQGTGA. Filled out from reference TRBV7-3 and TRBJ2-1, the complete variable domain reads GAGVSQTPSNKVTEKGKYVELRCDPISGHTALYWYRQSLGQGPEFLIYFQGTGAADDSGLPNDRFFAVRPEGSVSTLKIQRTERGDSAVYLCASSFGLAGARNEQFFGPGTRLTVL.

This clone was counted a few times. J is TRBJ2-7 and V is TRBV6-1; D remains ambiguous. Germline V lookup: CDR1 MNHNS, CDR2 SASEGT. The CDR3 has 12 residues. Trimming pared 1 base from V and 4 bases from J, leaving 5 bases between. The chain's CDR3 is CASSEDRYEQYF. CDR3 DNA sequence: TGTGCCAGCAGTGAAGACAGATACGAGCAGTACTTC.

The J gene is TRBJ2-2, the V gene TRBV6-1, with D perhaps TRBD2 (6 bases). The CDR3 consists of 14 residues. Trimming shortened V by 8 bases and J by 2 bases, and 12 bases separated the two germline ends. Germline loops: CDR1 MNHNS, CDR2 SASEGT. CDR3 bases: TGTGCCAGCCAAACTAGCCTTAACACCGGGGAGCTGTTTTTT. Its protein product is CASQTSLNTGELFF.

The J gene is TRBJ2-5, the V gene TRBV7-9; the D gene is possibly TRBD1 (6 bases). Germline V lookup: CDR1 SEHNR, CDR2 FQNEAQ (reference sequence). The CDR3 runs 15 residues. Deletions cut 0 bases from V and 5 bases from J, with 13 bases between. The CDR3 sequence: CASSLAGQGYETQYF. DNA for the CDR3: TGTGCCAGCAGCTTAGCGGGGCAGGGGTATGAGACCCAGTACTTC.

V gene TRBV28 combines with J gene TRBJ1-5; maybe TRBD1 (6 bases). Trimming took off 7 bases at V and 6 bases at J, with 16 bases between the two ends. Germline V gene data show CDR1 as MDHEN and CDR2 as SYDVKM. The CDR3 runs to 14 residues. The CDR3 is CASNSGVTGQPQHF. In DNA form, the CDR3 reads TGTGCCAGCAATTCAGGGGTTACGGGTCAGCCCCAGCATTTT.

The chain carries TRBV5-4 and TRBJ1-1; 7 bases align to TRBD1. V gave up 4 bases and J gave up 1 base; unmatched junction bases: 7. Germline CDR1 reads SGHNT; CDR2 reads YYREEE (reference sequence). The CDR3 extends over 15 amino acids. The CDR3 is CASSTPGTANTEAFF. The CDR3 DNA reads TGTGCCAGCAGCACGCCCGGGACAGCGAACACTGAAGCTTTCTTT.

V and J are TRBV2 and TRBJ2-5, with D tentatively TRBD1 (5 bases). Per the germline V gene, CDR1 is SNHLY and CDR2 is FYNNEI. The CDR3 is 14 residues long. V was trimmed by 2 bases and J by 2 bases, leaving 9 bases between them. CDR3 nucleotide sequence: TGTGCCAGCAGTGAATCAGGGTTTCAAGAGACCCAGTACTTC. Translated, it gives CASSESGFQETQYF. Complete variable domain (other parts from reference TRBV2 and TRBJ2-5): EPEVTQTPSHQVTQMGQEVILRCVPISNHLYFYWYRQILGQKVEFLVSFYNNEISEKSEIFDDQFSVERPDGSNFTLKIRSTKLEDSAMYFCASSESGFQETQYFGPGTRLLVL.

The V and J genes are TRBV5-4 and TRBJ2-2, with 12 bases lining up with TRBD1. V gave up 4 bases and J gave up 7 bases; unmatched junction bases: 8. The length of the CDR3 is 16 residues. Germline-derived CDR1 and CDR2 are SGHNT and YYREEE (reference sequence). CDR3 DNA sequence: TGTGCCAGCAGCCCCCGGGACAGGGGGCTCAGCGGGGAGCTGTTTTTT. Protein: CASSPRDRGLSGELFF.

The chain has TRBV7-9 and TRBJ1-2, with TRBD1 matching 9 bases. J lost 7 bases, V lost 5 bases, and 11 bases had no gene match. Germline lookup yields CDR1 SEHNR and CDR2 FQNEAQ (reference sequence). There are 15 residues in the CDR3. CDR3 in DNA: TGTGCCAGCAGCCCACAACAGGGGGCGCATAGTGGCTACACCTTC. Translated: CASSPQQGAHSGYTF. Full variable domain (rest looked up from reference TRBV7-9 and TRBJ1-2): DTGVSQNPRHKITKRGQNVTFRCDPISEHNRLYWYRQTLGQGPEFLTYFQNEAQLEKSRLLSDRFSAERPKGSFSTLEIQRTEQGDSAMYLCASSPQQGAHSGYTFGSGTRLTVV.

V is TRBV6-1 and J is TRBJ2-5; tentative D call: TRBD2 (6 bases). The J call is doubtful: the DNA matches TRBJ2-7 better. The CDR3 is made up of 12 amino acids. The germline V gene has CDR1 MNHNS and CDR2 SASEGT. The chain's CDR3 is CATSRGVYEQYF. CDR3 sequence (DNA): TGTGCCACCTCACGCGGGGTCTACGAGCAGTACTTC.

This clone was observed a few times. The chain links TRBV6-1 to TRBJ2-7, with 9 bases matching TRBD1. CDR1 and CDR2 (germline): MNHNS, SASEGT. The CDR3 length is 14 residues. Unmatched junction bases numbered 4, after V lost 5 bases and J lost 2 bases. CDR3 sequence: CASSWDRATYEQYF. CDR3 nucleotides: TGTGCCAGCAGTTGGGACAGGGCCACCTACGAGCAGTACTTC.

The chain links TRBV2 to TRBJ1-5, with D perhaps TRBD1 (5 bases). The CDR3 is made up of 15 amino acids. Trimming left V 1 base short and J 4 bases short, with 11 bases between. Germline CDR1 reads SNHLY; CDR2 reads FYNNEI. CDR3 sequence reads: CASSEGDWDNQPQHF. CDR3 sequence (DNA): TGTGCCAGCAGTGAAGGGGACTGGGATAATCAGCCCCAGCATTTT.

The chain has TRBV5-8 and TRBJ1-1, with TRBD1 as a possible D gene (6 bases). Trimming pared 3 bases from V and 6 bases from J, leaving 12 bases between. CDR3 length equals 13 residues. The germline V gene has CDR1 SGHTS and CDR2 YDEGEE. The CDR3 spells CASSSTGKSEAFF. DNA for the CDR3: TGTGCCAGCAGCTCAACAGGGAAATCTGAAGCTTTCTTT.

The genes are TRBV13 and TRBJ2-3; D remains unclear. Trimming removed 5 bases from V and 3 bases from J, with 6 bases in between. CDR3 length equals 12 residues. Germline CDR1 is PRHDT and CDR2 is FYEKMQ (reference sequence). The CDR3 DNA reads as TGTGCCAGCAGCGCGTTAACAGATACGCAGTATTTT. As protein: CASSALTDTQYF.

This chain uses TRBV11-2 with TRBJ1-1; 7 bases agree with TRBD1. Germline lookup yields CDR1 SGHAT and CDR2 FQNNGV. Trimming at V came to 5 bases and at J to 1 base, leaving 16 bases not matched to a gene. The CDR3 is 18 residues long. The CDR3 DNA sequence: TGTGCCAGCAGCGCCATAAAGACAGGGCACACGGAGAACACTGAAGCTTTCTTT. It translates to CASSAIKTGHTENTEAFF.

The chain has TRBV27 and TRBJ2-3; TRBD2 matches 11 bases. The germline gives CDR1 MNHEY, CDR2 SMNVEV (reference sequence). The CDR3 length is 13 residues. V shed 7 bases and J 9 bases; nucleotides not matched to a gene: 6. The CDR3 region has the DNA TGTGCCAGCAAGGTAGCGGGAGGGACAACGCAGTATTTT. Translating it yields CASKVAGGTTQYF.

The chain recombines TRBV14 with TRBJ2-7; 10 bases fit TRBD2. J gave up 3 bases and V 2 bases, and 7 bases lay outside the gene matches. This CDR3 has 16 residues. Germline-derived CDR1 and CDR2 are SGHDN and FVKESK. CDR3 nucleotides: TGTGCCAGCAGCCAACAGATGGGACTAGCGAACTACGAGCAGTACTTC. Its translation: CASSQQMGLANYEQYF. Supplemented by reference TRBV14 and TRBJ2-7, the full variable domain reads EAGVTQFPSHSVIEKGQTVTLRCDPISGHDNLYWYRRVMGKEIKFLLHFVKESKQDESGMPNNRFLAERTGGTYSTLKVQPAELEDSGVYFCASSQQMGLANYEQYFGPGTRLTVT.

Worth noting for this clone: The germline gene is not matched at one end of the junction; a read error may be the cause. The chain has TRBV15 and TRBJ2-4, with a tentative D call TRBD2 (5 bases). CDR3 length: 15 amino acids. Germline CDR1 LNHNV, CDR2 YYDKDF (reference sequence). CDR3 coding DNA: TGTGCCACCAGCGGAGACCAGCGGACCAAAAACATTCAGTACTTC. It yields the protein CATSGDQRTKNIQYF.

This sequence joins TRBV7-2 and TRBJ2-3, with D possibly being TRBD2 (5 bases). This CDR3 region has 15 residues. Deletions cut 6 bases from V and 3 bases from J, with 16 bases between. CDR1 is SGHTA, CDR2 FQGNSA, per germline. The CDR3 reads CASRPAATGTDTQYF. In DNA, the CDR3 is TGTGCCAGCAGACCAGCCGCAACGGGAACAGATACGCAGTATTTT.